Below, one TCR beta chain is given with its context. RNA served as the template for amplifying TCR beta CDR3 regions. HTBI primers were employed in first-round RT-PCR, then a second-round multiplex PCR followed. TCRdb independently ran MiXCR on the multiplex PCR reads; one entry per CDR3 protein. The data hold a few hundred thousand distinct CDR3 sequences, with about 18% observed a single time. Researchers classed hyperthyroidism as stable given no ophthalmopathy within 18 months of follow-up. Hyperthyroidism patients, all newly diagnosed, had under 2 months' duration and ages of 18 to 65. None of the included patients had other autoimmune diseases, uncontrolled infections, pregnancy or lactation, as these led to exclusion. V was clipped by 0 bases and J by 7 bases, with 10 bases between them. CDR3 length equals 14 residues. Germline CDR1 and CDR2: SGHTA and FQGNSA. The sample comes from a study of Graves' ophthalmopathy and Graves' hyperthyroidism.

J is TRBJ1-5 and V is TRBV7-2, with D uncertain. Material: peripheral blood. The receptor comes from an adult woman with stable Graves' hyperthyroidism. CDR3 in amino acids: CASSLALSGQPQHF. The DNA for the CDR3 is TGTGCCAGCAGCTTAGCGCTCTCGGGACAGCCCCAGCATTTT.